This entry lists 3 T cell receptor beta chains sequenced from one sample in a study of blood T cell repertoires in COVID-19. Produced via immunoSEQ multiplex PCR; TCRdb's table is partial and in-frame only. The repertoire includes just over 80,000 clones, about 89% of them detected once, and more than 0.9% sits in the top ten. Sequencing input: PBMCs or T cells enriched from blood (not recorded which). These receptors came from a woman aged 50 to 60 with acute COVID-19.

The chain has TRBV5-1 and TRBJ2-1; 8 bases agree with TRBD2. The germline V gene encodes CDR1 SGHRS and CDR2 YFSETQ. The CDR3 sequence is 16 residues long. The V gene end was trimmed by 4 bases and the J gene end by 0 bases; junction bases not matched to a gene: 6. The DNA for the CDR3 is TGCGCCAGCAGCCGTCTAGCGGGCATCTCCTACAATGAGCAGTTCTTC. This encodes CASSRLAGISYNEQFF.

The chain employs TRBV6-5 and TRBJ1-6, with TRBD1 identical over 8 bases. Germline values: CDR1 MNHEY, CDR2 SVGAGI. This CDR3 has 16 residues. J gave up 7 bases and V 0 bases, and 5 bases lay outside the gene matches. For the CDR3, the DNA is TGTGCCAGCAGTTACTCGAGACAGGGGCGAAATTCACCCCTCCACTTT. Translation gives CASSYSRQGRNSPLHF.

The chain uses TRBV7-9 and TRBJ2-2, with D possibly TRBD1 on 5 matching bases. Trimming removed 1 base at V and 2 bases at J, with 14 bases between. The CDR3 loop spans 17 amino acids. CDR1 and CDR2 from the germline V gene are SEHNR and FQNEAQ (reference sequence). CDR3 residues: CASSLEGKAINTGELFF. The CDR3 DNA sequence: TGTGCCAGCAGCTTAGAGGGGAAGGCGATAAACACCGGGGAGCTGTTTTTT.